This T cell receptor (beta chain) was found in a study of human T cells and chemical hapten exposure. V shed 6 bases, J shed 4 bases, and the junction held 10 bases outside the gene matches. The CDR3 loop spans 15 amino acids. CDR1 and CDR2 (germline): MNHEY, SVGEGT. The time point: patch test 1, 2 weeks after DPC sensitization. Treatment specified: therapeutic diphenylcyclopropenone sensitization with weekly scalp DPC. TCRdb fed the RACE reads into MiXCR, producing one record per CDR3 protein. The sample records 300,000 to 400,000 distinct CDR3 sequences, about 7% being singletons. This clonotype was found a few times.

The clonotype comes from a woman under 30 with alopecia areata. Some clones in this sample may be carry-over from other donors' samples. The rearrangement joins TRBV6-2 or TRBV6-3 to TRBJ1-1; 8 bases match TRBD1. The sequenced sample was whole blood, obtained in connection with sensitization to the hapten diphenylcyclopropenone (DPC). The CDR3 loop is CASRSGGASGTEAFF. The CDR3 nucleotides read TGTGCCAGCAGATCAGGGGGCGCCTCGGGCACTGAAGCTTTCTTT.